This section outlines one TCR beta chain sequence together with its context. Its specificity is unknown. The entry originates in a study of cytomegalovirus exposure and HLA in healthy donors. Broader study findings: An analysis that was carried out later associated 16,951 TCR beta sequences with HLA alleles at 0.05 false discovery rate.

13 Jbeta primers and 60 Vbeta primers were used for the PCR. The table came from immunoSEQ multiplex PCR; TCRdb's copy has only in-frame clones and leaves some out. Of 120,000 or so clones listed, 60% to 85% are singletons. J was trimmed by 5 bases and V by 8 bases; bases with no gene match: 14. The CDR3 runs to 15 residues. Germline CDR1 reads MNHNY; CDR2 reads SVGAGI (reference sequence). What was sequenced was PBMCs. V gene TRBV6-6 combines with J gene TRBJ2-7; 8 nucleotides match TRBD2. The sequence came from a woman in her thirties or forties in good health and CMV-seronegative. CDR3 sequence reads: CASLSLWGGRNEQYF. CDR3 nucleotides: TGTGCCAGCCTTTCCCTGTGGGGCGGGAGGAACGAGCAGTACTTC.